This is a list of T cell receptor beta chains from one sample in a study of OX40 agonist ivuxolimab in advanced cancers. Data came from immunoSEQ multiplex PCR; TCRdb stores just in-frame clones and leaves some out. Of roughly 51,000 clones listed, roughly 87% are singletons. The source material was CD4+ or CD8+ T cells sorted from blood, sampled in a trial of the OX40 agonist ivuxolimab. These receptors originate from an adult with an advanced solid tumor such as melanoma, head and neck, liver or kidney cancer. CDR3s include the opening cysteine and the closing phenylalanine or tryptophan. The order of the fields is CDR3 length, V gene, J gene, CDR3 protein.

15	TRBV18	TRBJ2-7	CASSAPGQGIYEQYF
13	TRBV5-6	TRBJ2-7	CASSLLAAYEQYF
15	TRBV4-2	TRBJ1-2	CASSQDWRGLNGYTF
12	TRBV30	TRBJ2-4	CAWSVLGVIQYF
16	TRBV30	TRBJ2-7	CAWSVLETGGALKQYF
11	TRBV7-3	TRBJ2-1	CASSPGIEQFF
16	TRBV4-1	TRBJ2-3	CASSLSSGGPTDTQYF
19	TRBV27	TRBJ2-3	CASSCPRASGPLSTDTQYF
12	TRBV19	TRBJ2-7	CATGDSPYEQYF
16	TRBV16	TRBJ2-7	CASSFNGRGGSYEQYF
14	TRBV6-6	TRBJ1-1	CASSKTSGATEAFF
14	TRBV11-2	TRBJ1-2	CASSLGGTNYGYTF
14	TRBV28	TRBJ2-2	CASSEEVRRGELFF
13	TRBV2	TRBJ2-3	CASIEGGTDTQYF
13	TRBV6-5	TRBJ1-5	CASSIRGDGPQHF
15	TRBV27	TRBJ1-2	CASSLTGTDLYGYTF
19	TRBV21-1	TRBJ2-6	CASSKPDLLWFSGANVLTF